A single TCR beta chain is shown here with its context. The sample originates from a study of T-cell reconstitution after alpha-beta-depleted transplantation in children. Construction of the TCRbeta library involved unique molecular identifiers. TCRdb fed the PCR reads into MiXCR, producing one record per CDR3 protein. The data contain approximately 93,000 distinct CDR3 sequences, 7% to 10% of them singletons. This receptor was taken from a human donor who donated a stem cell graft to a child with congenital amegakaryocytic thrombocytopenia. This specimen consisted of PBMCs from the stem cell graft donor, obtained from the stem cell graft.

The CDR3 region is CSVAAGYGHEQYF. The CDR3 DNA is TGCAGCGTTGCGGCAGGGTACGGTCACGAGCAGTACTTC. The chain carries TRBV29-1 and TRBJ2-7; maybe TRBD1 (5 bases). Per the germline V gene, CDR1 is SQVTM and CDR2 is ANQGSEA. V lost 4 bases and J lost 5, with 15 bases in between. There are 13 residues in the CDR3.